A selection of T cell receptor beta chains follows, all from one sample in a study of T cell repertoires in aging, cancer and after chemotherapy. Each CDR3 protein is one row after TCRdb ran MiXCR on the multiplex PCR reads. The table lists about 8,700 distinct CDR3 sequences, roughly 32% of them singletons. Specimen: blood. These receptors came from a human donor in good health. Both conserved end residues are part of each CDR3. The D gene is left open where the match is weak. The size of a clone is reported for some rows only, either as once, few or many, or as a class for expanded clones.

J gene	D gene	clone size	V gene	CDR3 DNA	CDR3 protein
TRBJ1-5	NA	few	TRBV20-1	TGCAGTGCTAGGACAGCGTATAGCAATCAGCCCCAGCATTTT	CSARTAYSNQPQHF
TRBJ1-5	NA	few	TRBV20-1	TGCAGTGCAAGGGACGGTCTCCATCAGCCCCAGCATTTT	CSARDGLHQPQHF
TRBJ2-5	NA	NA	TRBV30	TGTGCCTGGAGTCCCGGGGGCGAGACCCAGTACTTC	CAWSPGGETQYF
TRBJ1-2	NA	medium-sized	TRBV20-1	TGCAGTGCTAGAGGAGACGTACTGGGGTATGGCTACACCTTC	CSARGDVLGYGYTF
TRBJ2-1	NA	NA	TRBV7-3	TGTGCCAGCAGCCACGGGACGGGCAGCAATGAGCAGTTCTTC	CASSHGTGSNEQFF
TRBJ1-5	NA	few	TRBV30	TGTGCCTGGAGTGTACACAGCAATCAGCCCCAGCATTTT	CAWSVHSNQPQHF
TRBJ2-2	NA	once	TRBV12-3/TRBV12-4	TGTGCCAGCAGTTTAGCCGATGCAGGGATGACCGGGGAGCTGTTTTTT	CASSLADAGMTGELFF
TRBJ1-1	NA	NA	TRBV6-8	TGTGCCAGCAGTAATCGGGGGGCTGAGACTGAAGCTTTCTTT	CASSNRGAETEAFF
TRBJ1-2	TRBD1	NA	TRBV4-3	TGCGCCAGCAGCCAAGATGGGAACAGGGGGGGAGGCTACACCTTC	CASSQDGNRGGGYTF
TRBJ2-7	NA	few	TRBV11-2	TGTGCCAGCAGCAACTGGGCGGGTACCGCCTACGAGCAGTACTTC	CASSNWAGTAYEQYF
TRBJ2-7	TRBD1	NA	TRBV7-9	TGTGCCAGCAGCTCCCCCGGGACAGGTTCCTACGAGCAGTACTTC	CASSSPGTGSYEQYF
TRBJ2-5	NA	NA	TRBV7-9	TGTGCCAGCAGCTTAGACTCCAACACCAAAGAGACCCAGTACTTC	CASSLDSNTKETQYF
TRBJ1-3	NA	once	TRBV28	TGTGCCAGCAGTACCCGGAACTCTGGAAACACCATATATTTT	CASSTRNSGNTIYF
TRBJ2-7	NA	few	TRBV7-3	TGTGCTAGCAGCTCCCAGCGACACGAGCAGTACTTC	CASSSQRHEQYF
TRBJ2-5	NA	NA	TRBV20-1	TGCAGTGCTAGAGAATCAGGCCGGTTTGAGACCCAGTACTTC	CSARESGRFETQYF
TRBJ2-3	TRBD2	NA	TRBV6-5	TGTGCCAGCAGTTACCGCCCGCTAGCGGGAGTGACAGATACGCAGTATTTT	CASSYRPLAGVTDTQYF
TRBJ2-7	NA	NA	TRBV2	TGTGCCAGCAGTTTCAGGGGGGCCTACGAGCAGTACTTC	CASSFRGAYEQYF
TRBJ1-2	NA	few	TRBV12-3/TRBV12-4	TGTGCCAGCACTACTCAGGAGTATGATGGCTACACCTTC	CASTTQEYDGYTF
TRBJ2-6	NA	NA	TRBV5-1	TGCGCCAGCAGCTACAGAACCTCTGGGGCCAACGTCCTGACTTTC	CASSYRTSGANVLTF
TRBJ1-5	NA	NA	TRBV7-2	TGTGCCAGCAGCTTAGGGGGGCAGCCCCAGCATTTT	CASSLGGQPQHF
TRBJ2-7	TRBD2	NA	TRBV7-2	TGTGCCAGCTCACCACTAGCGGGAGGTCGGGACGAGCAGTACTTC	CASSPLAGGRDEQYF
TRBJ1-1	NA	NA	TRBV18	TGTGCCAGCTCACCCCAGGGGATGGGGTATAACACTGAAGCTTTCTTT	CASSPQGMGYNTEAFF
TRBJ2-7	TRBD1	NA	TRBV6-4	TGTGCCAGCAGTGAGACAGGGGGCTCCTACGAGCAGTACTTC	CASSETGGSYEQYF
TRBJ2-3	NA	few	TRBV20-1	TGCAGTGCCCTAGGAGGGCGTCAAGCAGATACGCAGTATTTT	CSALGGRQADTQYF
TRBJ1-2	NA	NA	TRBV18	TGTGCCAGCTCACCAGAAGTAGTCTATGGCTACACCTTC	CASSPEVVYGYTF
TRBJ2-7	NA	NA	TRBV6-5	TGTGCCAGCAGTTCTCACCCTCGGAGCGAGCAGTACTTC	CASSSHPRSEQYF
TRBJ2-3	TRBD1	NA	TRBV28	TGTGTCAGCAGTACAGGGGGAGGAACAGATACGCAGTATTTT	CVSSTGGGTDTQYF
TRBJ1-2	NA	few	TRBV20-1	TGCAGTGCTAGAGACTTTCGATGGGGTAGTGGCTACACCTTC	CSARDFRWGSGYTF
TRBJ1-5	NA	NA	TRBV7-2	TGTGCCAGCAGCGACACCAGGGAACAGCCCCAGCATTTT	CASSDTREQPQHF
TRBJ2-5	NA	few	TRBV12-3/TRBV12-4	TGTGCCAGCAGTTCGCCCCGAAACTCGGGTGGGACCCAGTACTTC	CASSSPRNSGGTQYF
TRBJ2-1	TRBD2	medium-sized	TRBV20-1	TGCAGTGCTAGAGATAGGGAGCGGGAGCTGAATGAGCAGTTCTTC	CSARDRERELNEQFF
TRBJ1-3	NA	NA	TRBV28	TGTGCCAGCAGTTTGGGCAAAACCACCATATATTTT	CASSLGKTTIYF
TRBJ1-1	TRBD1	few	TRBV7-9	TGTGCCAGCAGCTTCGGACAGGCGAACACTGAAGCTTTCTTT	CASSFGQANTEAFF
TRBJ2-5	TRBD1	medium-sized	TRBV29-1	TGCAGCGTTGAAAGGGGGCAGTGGACCCAGTACTTC	CSVERGQWTQYF
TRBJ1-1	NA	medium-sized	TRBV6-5	TGTGCCAGCAGTTACTCCGAGAACACTGAAGCTTTCTTT	CASSYSENTEAFF
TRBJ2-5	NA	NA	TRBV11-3	TGTGCCAGCAGCTTCTCAAAGCAAGAGACCCAGTACTTC	CASSFSKQETQYF
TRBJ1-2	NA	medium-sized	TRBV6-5	TGTGCCAGCAGGTACGACAGCTATGGCTACACCTTC	CASRYDSYGYTF
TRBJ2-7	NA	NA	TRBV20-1	TGCAGTGCTCCTAGGGAGATTACCTACGAGCAGTACTTC	CSAPREITYEQYF
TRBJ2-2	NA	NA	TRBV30	TGTGCCTGGAGGGGCTATAACACCGGGGAGCTGTTTTTT	CAWRGYNTGELFF
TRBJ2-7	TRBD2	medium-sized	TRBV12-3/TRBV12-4	TGTGCCAGCAGTCCACCGACTAGCGGCGAGCAGTACTTC	CASSPPTSGEQYF
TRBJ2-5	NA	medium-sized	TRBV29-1	TGCAGCGTTGACCCACAGGGGAGGGAGACCCAGTACTTC	CSVDPQGRETQYF
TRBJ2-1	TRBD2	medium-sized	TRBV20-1	TGCAGTGCTACCTATAGGACTAGCGGGAGTCAGTTCTTC	CSATYRTSGSQFF
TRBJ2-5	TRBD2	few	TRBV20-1	TGCAGTGCGCCTAGCGGGAGGAGGGAGACCCAGTACTTC	CSAPSGRRETQYF
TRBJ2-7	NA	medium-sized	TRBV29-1	TGCAGCGTGGGCCGTGGCACAAACTACGAGCAGTACTTC	CSVGRGTNYEQYF
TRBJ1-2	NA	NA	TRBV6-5	TGTGCCAGCAGTTTGGGGGGGAACCATGGCTACACCTTC	CASSLGGNHGYTF
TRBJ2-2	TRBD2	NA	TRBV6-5	TGTGCCAGCAGTTACTCGATGGGACTAAACACCGGGGAGCTGTTTTTT	CASSYSMGLNTGELFF
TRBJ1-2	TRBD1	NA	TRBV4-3	TGCGCCAGCAGCCAGTTACCCAGACAGGGTGACTATGGCTACACCTTC	CASSQLPRQGDYGYTF
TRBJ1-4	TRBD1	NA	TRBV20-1	TGCAGTGCTCCTCGACAGGGGGGAAGCGAAAAACTGTTTTTT	CSAPRQGGSEKLFF
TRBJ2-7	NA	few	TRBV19	TGTGCCAGTAGGATCCGGGACACCAGTTCCTACGAGCAGTACTTC	CASRIRDTSSYEQYF
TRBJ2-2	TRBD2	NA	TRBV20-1	TGCAGTGGGCTAGCGGGAGCGGCCGGGGAGCTGTTTTTT	CSGLAGAAGELFF
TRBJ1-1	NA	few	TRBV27	TGTGCCAGCAGCCAAAACGGGATAAATACTGAAGCTTTCTTT	CASSQNGINTEAFF
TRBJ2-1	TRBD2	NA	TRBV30	TGTGTGTGGGAGCGGGAGGGCCGCAATGAGCAGTTCTTC	CVWEREGRNEQFF
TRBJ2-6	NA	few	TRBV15	TGTGCCACCAGCAGAGATATGGCGACTGGGAACTCTGGGGCCAACGTCCTGACTTTC	CATSRDMATGNSGANVLTF